The rows below give T cell receptor beta chains drawn from one sample of a study of monozygotic twins with inflammatory bowel disease. TCRdb re-called the 5' RACE reads and catalogs CDR3 proteins one per entry, DNA excluded. Its table lists roughly 160,000 distinct CDR3 sequences. Sample: blood. These receptor sequences come from a human donor with ulcerative colitis or Crohn's disease, or a healthy co-twin of an affected twin (not recorded which). CDR3s include the opening cysteine and the closing phenylalanine or tryptophan. Each record gives: J gene, V gene, CDR3 protein.

TRBJ2-1	TRBV29-1	CSVEPGQGVNEQFF
TRBJ2-3	TRBV12-3/TRBV12-4	CASSPQGSGYTQYF
TRBJ2-2	TRBV5-1	CASSPARGRTGELFF
TRBJ2-2	TRBV18	CASWKDLGVTGELFF
TRBJ1-2	TRBV27	CASSPTGGYYGYTF
TRBJ2-2	TRBV6-4	CASSVAENTGELFF
TRBJ2-1	TRBV14	CASGAGPRSYNEQFF
TRBJ1-2	TRBV7-9	CASRTGTDNYGYTF
TRBJ2-1	TRBV6-4	CASSDWGGSSYNEQFF
TRBJ1-1	TRBV6-6	CASSGQMDTEAFF
TRBJ1-1	TRBV3-1	CASRDDWRNTEAFF
TRBJ2-3	TRBV24-1	CATSPAGTGKYPSTDTQYF
TRBJ1-1	TRBV11-2	CASSLSGGRGITEAFF
TRBJ2-5	TRBV7-6	CASSLQGGETETQYF
TRBJ2-7	TRBV29-1	CSVEPGDGYEQYF
TRBJ2-3	TRBV29-1	CSVEGAWTDTQYF
TRBJ2-1	TRBV27	CASSLSDYNEQFF
TRBJ1-4	TRBV20-1	CSARDGQANEKLFF
TRBJ2-4	TRBV12-3/TRBV12-4	CASSKGNIQYF
TRBJ2-1	TRBV19	CASSIGGQTNNEQFF
TRBJ2-3	TRBV7-9	CASSLSGRTDTQYF
TRBJ1-2	TRBV7-9	CASSLVLNYGYTF
TRBJ2-2	TRBV9	CASSFGTGGDTGELFF
TRBJ1-1	TRBV7-8	CASSFHLQGNTEAFF
TRBJ2-7	TRBV9	CASSVGDRVNEQYF
TRBJ2-7	TRBV6-5	CASSYLGQGGDEQYF
TRBJ2-1	TRBV5-4	CASSSASESSYNEQFF
TRBJ2-2	TRBV4-2	CASSQVGGAATGELFF
TRBJ1-1	TRBV20-1	CSARRVGTEAFF
TRBJ2-7	TRBV20-1	CSAQIGGGILEEQYF
TRBJ1-4	TRBV20-1	CSAREPTNEKLFF
TRBJ2-7	TRBV12-3/TRBV12-4	CASSPGQGGEQYF
TRBJ2-5	TRBV7-2	CASSLARHQETQYF
TRBJ1-5	TRBV20-1	CSASSGGPNQPQHF
TRBJ2-7	TRBV5-1	CASSWIGEADEQYF
TRBJ1-1	TRBV19	CASSIDGENTEAFF
TRBJ1-1	TRBV7-9	CASRGTGNTEAFF
TRBJ1-1	TRBV19	CASSPRDIRRHTEAFF
TRBJ2-5	TRBV5-4	CASSSQGASYQETQYF
TRBJ2-3	TRBV7-8	CASSLVGTGSADTQYF
TRBJ2-7	TRBV14	CASSPMTGLSYEQYF
TRBJ1-6	TRBV5-1	CASSLDRSPLHF